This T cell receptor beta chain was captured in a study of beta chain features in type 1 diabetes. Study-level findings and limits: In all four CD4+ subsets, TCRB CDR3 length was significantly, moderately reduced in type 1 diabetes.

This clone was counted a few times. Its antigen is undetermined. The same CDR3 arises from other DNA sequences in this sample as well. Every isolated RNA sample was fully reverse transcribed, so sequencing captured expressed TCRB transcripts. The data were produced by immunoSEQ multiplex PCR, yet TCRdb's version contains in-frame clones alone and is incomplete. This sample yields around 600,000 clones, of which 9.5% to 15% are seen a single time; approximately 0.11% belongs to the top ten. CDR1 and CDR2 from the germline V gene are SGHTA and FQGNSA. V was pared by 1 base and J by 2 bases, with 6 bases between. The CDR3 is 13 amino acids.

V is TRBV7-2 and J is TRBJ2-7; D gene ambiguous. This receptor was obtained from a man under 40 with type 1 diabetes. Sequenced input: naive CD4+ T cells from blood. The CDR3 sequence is CASSLVQAYEQYF. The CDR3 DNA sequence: TGTGCCAGCAGCTTAGTCCAGGCCTACGAGCAGTACTTC.